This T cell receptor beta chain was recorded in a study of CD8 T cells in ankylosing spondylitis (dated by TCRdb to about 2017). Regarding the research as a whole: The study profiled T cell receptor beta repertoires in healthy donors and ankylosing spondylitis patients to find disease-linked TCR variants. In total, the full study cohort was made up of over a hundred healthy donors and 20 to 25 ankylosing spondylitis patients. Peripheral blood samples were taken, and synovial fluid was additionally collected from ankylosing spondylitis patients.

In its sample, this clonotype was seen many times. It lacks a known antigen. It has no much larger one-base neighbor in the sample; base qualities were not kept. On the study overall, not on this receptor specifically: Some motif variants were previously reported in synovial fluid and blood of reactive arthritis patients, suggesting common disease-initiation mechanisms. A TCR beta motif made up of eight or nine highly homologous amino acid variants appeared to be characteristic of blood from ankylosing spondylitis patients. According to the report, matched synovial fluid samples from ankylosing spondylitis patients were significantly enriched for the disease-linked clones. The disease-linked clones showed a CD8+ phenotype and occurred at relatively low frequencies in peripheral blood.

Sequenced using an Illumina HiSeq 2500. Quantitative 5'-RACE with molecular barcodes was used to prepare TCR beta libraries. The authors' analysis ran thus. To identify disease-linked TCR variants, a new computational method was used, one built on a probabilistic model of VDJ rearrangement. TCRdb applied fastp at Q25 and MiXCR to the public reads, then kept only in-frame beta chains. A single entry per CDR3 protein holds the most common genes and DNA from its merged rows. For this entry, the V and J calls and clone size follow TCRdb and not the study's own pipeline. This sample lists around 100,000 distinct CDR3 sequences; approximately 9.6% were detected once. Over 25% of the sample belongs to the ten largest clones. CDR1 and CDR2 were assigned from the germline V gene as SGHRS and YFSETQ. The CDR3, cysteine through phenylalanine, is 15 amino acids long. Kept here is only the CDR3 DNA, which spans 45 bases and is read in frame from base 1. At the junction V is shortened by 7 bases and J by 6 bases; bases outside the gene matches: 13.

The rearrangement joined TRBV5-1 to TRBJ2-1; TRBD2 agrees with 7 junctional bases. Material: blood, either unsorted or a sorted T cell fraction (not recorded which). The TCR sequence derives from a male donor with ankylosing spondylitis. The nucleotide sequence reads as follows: TGCGCCAGCTCAGTGGCGGGAGAGTCCCGCAATGAGCAGTTCTTC. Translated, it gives CASSVAGESRNEQFF.